This TCR beta chain was sequenced in a study of blood T cell repertoires in COVID-19. Study at large: Italy, Spain and the United States were the sources of the convalescent and acute COVID-19 samples. T cells, B-cell-depleted T cells, or PBMCs provided the cDNA or gDNA that served as material.

The data were produced by immunoSEQ multiplex PCR, yet TCRdb's version contains in-frame clones alone and is incomplete. The data hold 100,000 to 130,000 clones, with less than 75% observed a single time. Germline V CDR1 and CDR2: SGDLS, YYNGEE. With 0 bases clipped from V and 3 bases from J, the junction kept 4 bases outside the gene matches. CDR3 length equals 16 residues. The sequencing sample was made of peripheral blood. This clonotype originated in a woman in her thirties or forties with acute or convalescent COVID-19. The rearrangement links TRBV9 to TRBJ1-3; 9 bases fit TRBD1. CDR3 in amino acids: CASSVGDRAGGNTIYF. The CDR3 bases are TGTGCCAGCAGCGTAGGGGACAGGGCTGGTGGAAACACCATATATTTT.